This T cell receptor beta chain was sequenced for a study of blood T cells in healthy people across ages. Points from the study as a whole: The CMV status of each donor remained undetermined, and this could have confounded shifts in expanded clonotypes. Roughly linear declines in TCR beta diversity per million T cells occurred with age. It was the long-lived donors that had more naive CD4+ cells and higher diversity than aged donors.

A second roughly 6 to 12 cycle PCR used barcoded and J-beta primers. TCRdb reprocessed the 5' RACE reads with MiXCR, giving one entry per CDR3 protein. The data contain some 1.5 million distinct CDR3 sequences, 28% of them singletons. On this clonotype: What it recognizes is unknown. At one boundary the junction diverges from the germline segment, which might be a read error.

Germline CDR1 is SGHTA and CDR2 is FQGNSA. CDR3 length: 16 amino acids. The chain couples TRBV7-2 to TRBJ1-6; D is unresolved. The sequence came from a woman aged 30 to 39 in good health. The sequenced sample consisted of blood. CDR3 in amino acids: CASSLGGSGFDSPLHF. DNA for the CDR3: TGTGCCAGCAGCTTAGGAGGGTCTGGGTTTGATTCGCCCCTCCACTTT. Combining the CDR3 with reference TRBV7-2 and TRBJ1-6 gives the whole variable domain GAGVSQSPSNKVTEKGKDVELRCDPISGHTALYWYRQSLGQGLEFLIYFQGNSAPDKSGLPSDRFSAERTGGSVSTLTIQRTQQEDSAVYLCASSLGGSGFDSPLHFGNGTRLTVT.